This T cell receptor (beta chain) was captured in a study of cytomegalovirus exposure and HLA in healthy donors. Whole-study context: The same platform used for the 666 first-cohort repertoires was also used for the 90 to 150 validation repertoires, as a later analysis reported.

Remarks on this clone: Its antigen is unknown.

This table comes from immunoSEQ multiplex PCR, and its TCRdb copy is limited to in-frame clones, with some not included. The table includes 100,000 or so clones, approximately 84% detected once. Findings and limits, study-wide: Subsequent analysis showed first-cohort TCR clusters tending to co-occur in roughly 130 validation repertoires. TCR beta chains numbering roughly 150 were designated cytomegalovirus-associated.

Trimming pared 3 bases from V and 0 bases from J, leaving 18 bases between. The CDR3 sequence is 18 residues long. Germline V gene lookup returns CDR1 LGHNT and CDR2 FRNRAP. This TCR derives from a man aged 18-30 years in good health and CMV-seropositive. The sequencing sample was made of PBMCs. The gene calls are TRBV12-5 and TRBJ1-5; D remains ambiguous. CDR3 in amino acids: CASGFTLRVTYSNQPQHF. The CDR3 region has the DNA TGTGCTAGTGGTTTCACGCTCAGAGTGACTTATAGCAATCAGCCCCAGCATTTT. The entire variable domain, with the rest obtained from reference TRBV12-5 and TRBJ1-5, is as follows: DARVTQTPRHKVTEMGQEVTMRCQPILGHNTVFWYRQTMMQGLELLAYFRNRAPLDDSGMPKDRFSAEMPDATLATLKIQPSEPRDSAVYFCASGFTLRVTYSNQPQHFGDGTRLSIL.